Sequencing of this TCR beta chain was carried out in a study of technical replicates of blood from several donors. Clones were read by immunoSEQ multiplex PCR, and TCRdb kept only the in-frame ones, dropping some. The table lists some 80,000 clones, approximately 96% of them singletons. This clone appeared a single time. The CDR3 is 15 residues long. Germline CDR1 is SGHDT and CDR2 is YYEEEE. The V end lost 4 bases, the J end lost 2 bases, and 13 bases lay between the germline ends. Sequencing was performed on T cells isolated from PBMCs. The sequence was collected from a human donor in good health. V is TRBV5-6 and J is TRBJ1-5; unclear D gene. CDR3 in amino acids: CASSPRAEGNQPQHF. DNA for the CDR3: TGTGCCAGCAGCCCTCGGGCGGAGGGCAATCAGCCCCAGCATTTT.